Below are 30 T cell receptor beta chains sequenced from a single sample in a study of PD-1 blockade in mismatch repair-deficient tumors (dated by TCRdb to 2015 to 2018). Taken with the paper, the label for time point translates to: peripheral blood 12 weeks after first pembrolizumab dose. Libraries were built with the immunoSEQ multiplex PCR assay. The table comes from immuneACCESS by way of TCRdb, which keeps in-frame sequences with V and J called. Part of the clones is missing from these tables; in studies checked, under half for an unresolved V gene and the rest for unknown reasons. Present in this sample are roughly 25,000 clones, around 80% of which were seen just once. The ten largest account for about 19% of the sample. The specimen was peripheral blood, collected 12 weeks after starting pembrolizumab. These receptor sequences come from an adult with mismatch repair-deficient cancer.

CDR3 DNA sequence: TGTGCCAGCATCAGGCTAGCGGGACTGGTCGGGGAGCTGTTTTTT. Residues: CASIRLAGLVGELFF. The V and J genes are TRBV6-1 and TRBJ2-2, with 9 bases matching TRBD2. CDR3 length: 15 residues. Germline loops: CDR1 MNHNS, CDR2 SASEGT. The ends lost 7 bases at V and 7 bases at J; junction bases unmatched: 10.

The V and J genes are TRBV6-1 and TRBJ2-2; 14 positions agree with TRBD2. Germline V CDR1 and CDR2: MNHNS, SASEGT. The CDR3 length is 19 residues. Trimming cost V 4 bases and J 1 base; bases outside gene matches: 8. This chain's CDR3 is CASSGGTSGRSLNTGELFF. CDR3 DNA sequence: TGTGCCAGCAGTGGAGGGACTAGCGGGAGATCATTGAACACCGGGGAGCTGTTTTTT.

The V and J genes are TRBV5-1 and TRBJ2-1; a weak D match, TRBD2 (7 bases). V gave up 4 bases and J gave up 4 bases, with 15 bases separating them. The CDR3 is made up of 15 amino acids. Germline loops: CDR1 SGHRS, CDR2 YFSETQ. CDR3 residues: CASSPNGGLYNEQFF. The CDR3 bases are TGCGCCAGCAGCCCAAACGGGGGGCTATACAATGAGCAGTTCTTC.

The V gene is TRBV6-1, the J gene TRBJ2-2; possibly TRBD1 or TRBD2 for D (5 bases each). The V gene's germline CDR1 is MNHNS and CDR2 SASEGT. The ends were cut back, 6 bases at V and 4 bases at J, with 9 bases in the middle. This CDR3 has 13 amino acids. This CDR3 is CASRRDGTGELFF. The CDR3 DNA follows: TGTGCCAGCAGACGGGACGGCACCGGGGAGCTGTTTTTT.

This clone was observed a few times. The chain employs TRBV27 and TRBJ2-7, with a weak D call TRBD2 (6 bases). This CDR3 comprises 15 residues. Germline lookup yields CDR1 MNHEY and CDR2 SMNVEV (reference sequence). V lost 4 bases, J lost 0 bases, and 13 bases lay in between. The CDR3 DNA follows: TGTGCCAGCAGTTCCCCGGGTAGCGGCTCCTACGAGCAGTACTTC. This codes for CASSSPGSGSYEQYF.

Concerning this clone: The sample carries other DNA sequences with the same CDR3. The CDR3 DNA follows: TGTGCCATCAGTGAGCGGGGGGGAGGCGACGAGCAGTACTTC. Its protein product is CAISERGGGDEQYF. The rearrangement uses TRBV10-3 and TRBJ2-7; TRBD2 matches at 8 bases. V was pared by 2 bases and J by 5 bases, with 5 bases of the junction left unmatched. The V gene's germline CDR1 is ENHRY and CDR2 SYGVKD. The CDR3 extends over 14 amino acids.

The chain recombines TRBV27 with TRBJ2-1; D unclear. The CDR3 totals 13 residues. Germline CDR1 is MNHEY and CDR2 is SMNVEV (reference sequence). Trimming stripped 0 bases from V and 7 bases from J, with 7 bases between. CDR3 amino acids: CASSLSKSNEQFF. The CDR3 region has the DNA TGTGCCAGCAGTTTATCGAAGTCAAATGAGCAGTTCTTC.

This rearrangement joins TRBV11-2 to TRBJ1-3; 7 bases map to TRBD1. From germline, CDR1 is SGHAT and CDR2 FQNNGV. V was pared by 3 bases and J by 1 base, with 3 bases of the junction left unmatched. The CDR3 is 15 amino acids. CDR3: CASSFEGASGNTIYF. DNA for the CDR3: TGTGCCAGCAGCTTTGAGGGGGCTTCTGGAAACACCATATATTTT.

The chain links TRBV7-9 to TRBJ2-1; maybe TRBD2 (5 bases). CDR1 is SEHNR, CDR2 FQNEAQ, per germline (reference sequence). The CDR3 sequence is 15 residues long. V was pared by 5 bases and J by 1 base, with 12 bases between. CDR3 residues: CASSRPGRSYNEQFF. The CDR3 DNA reads as TGTGCCAGCAGCAGACCGGGAAGGTCCTACAATGAGCAGTTCTTC.

The chain carries TRBV5-1 and TRBJ2-1, with D tentatively TRBD2 (6 bases). The CDR3 runs 17 residues. Germline values: CDR1 SGHRS, CDR2 YFSETQ. With 0 bases removed from V and 8 bases from J, the gap between germline ends came to 21 bases. The DNA for the CDR3 is TGCGCCAGCAGCTTGGAAGGAAATACCGGGACTTTTCATGAGCAGTTCTTC. Its protein product is CASSLEGNTGTFHEQFF.

This clone was picked up one time. The rearrangement links TRBV7-6 to TRBJ2-1; D perhaps matches TRBD2 (6 bases). The CDR3 loop spans 15 amino acids. Germline CDR1 is SGHVS and CDR2 is FNYEAQ. V was clipped by 8 bases and J by 3 bases, with 17 bases between them. As DNA, the CDR3 is TGTGCCAGCTCTGTCGGCGGGGATCGCTACAATGAGCAGTTCTTC. As protein: CASSVGGDRYNEQFF.

This clone was picked up one time. This chain joins TRBV6-5 and TRBJ2-1; D is possibly TRBD1 or TRBD2 (5 bases each). This CDR3 has 15 residues. Per germline, CDR1 MNHEY and CDR2 SVGAGI. V lost 6 bases to trimming and J lost 4 bases, with 16 bases between them. For the CDR3, the DNA is TGTGCCAGCAGACCGGGACCAACCCCGTACAATGAGCAGTTCTTC. It yields the protein CASRPGPTPYNEQFF.

The rearrangement uses TRBV6-1 and TRBJ2-7; 10 nucleotides align to TRBD2. The CDR3 is 15 amino acids. J was trimmed by 6 bases and V by 2 bases; bases with no gene match: 7. From germline, CDR1 is MNHNS and CDR2 SASEGT. The CDR3 bases are TGTGCCAGCAGTGAAACAGCGGGAGGGCCCGGCGAGCAGTACTTC. This codes for CASSETAGGPGEQYF.

This chain links TRBV18 with TRBJ2-7, with 7 bases matching TRBD1. Germline V gives CDR1 KGHSH, CDR2 LQKENI. V lost 10 bases to trimming and J lost 4 bases; unmatched junction nucleotides: 16. The CDR3 contains 15 residues. CDR3 DNA: TGTGCCACCGCCAGAAGTAGGGGACAGACGTACGAGCAGTACTTC. Residues: CATARSRGQTYEQYF.

CDR3 region: CASSGGSGANVLTF. For the CDR3, the DNA is TGTGCCAGCAGTGGGGGCTCTGGGGCCAACGTCCTGACTTTC. This chain uses TRBV6-5 with TRBJ2-6; either TRBD1 or TRBD2 may fit D (5 bases each). The germline V and J ends were trimmed by 5 bases and 0 bases, with 5 bases remaining between them. Germline assignment: CDR1 MNHEY and CDR2 SVGAGI. The length of the CDR3 is 14 residues.

V is TRBV10-3 and J is TRBJ1-2; perhaps TRBD1 as D (6 bases). Germline lookup yields CDR1 ENHRY and CDR2 SYGVKD. The CDR3 totals 13 residues. Deletions cut 2 bases from V and 4 bases from J, with 8 bases between. The CDR3 DNA reads TGTGCCATCAGTGAGGACAGGAGCTATGGCTACACCTTC. The encoded protein is CAISEDRSYGYTF.

This chain joins TRBV12-2 and TRBJ2-1; the table names TRBD2, a call not compared with the DNA. TRBV12-2 is a pseudogene segment. The CDR3 is 16 residues long. The CDR3 loop is CASPPRLAGDSNEQFF. In nucleotides, the CDR3 is TGTGCAAGTCCCCCACGGCTAGCGGGAGACTCCAATGAGCAGTTCTTC.

V and J are TRBV27 and TRBJ2-7, with 12 bases that match TRBD2. V dropped 2 bases and J dropped 7; count of bases not matched to a gene: 6. This CDR3 comprises 15 residues. Germline V gene sequence: CDR1 MNHEY, CDR2 SMNVEV (reference sequence). CDR3 in DNA: TGTGCCAGCAGTTTAGTGACTAGCGGGAGTGGGGAGCAGTACTTC. Translating gives CASSLVTSGSGEQYF.

This rearrangement joins TRBV5-1 to TRBJ2-3; 8 bases align to TRBD1. The germline gives CDR1 SGHRS, CDR2 YFSETQ. CDR3 length: 15 residues. With 0 bases clipped from V and 2 bases from J, the junction kept 2 bases outside the gene matches. CDR3 coding DNA: TGCGCCAGCAGCTTGGGACAGGGGATCACAGATACGCAGTATTTT. It specifies CASSLGQGITDTQYF. Variable domain in full (rest from reference TRBV5-1 and TRBJ2-3): KAGVTQTPRYLIKTRGQQVTLSCSPISGHRSVSWYQQTPGQGLQFLFEYFSETQRNKGNFPGRFSGRQFSNSRSEMNVSTLELGDSALYLCASSLGQGITDTQYFGPGTRLTVL.

This chain joins TRBV5-1 and TRBJ2-7; 8 bases match TRBD1. V dropped 1 base and J dropped 5; count of bases not matched to a gene: 5. This CDR3 has 14 amino acids. The germline V gene encodes CDR1 SGHRS and CDR2 YFSETQ. CDR3 DNA sequence: TGCGCCAGCAGCTTGAATTCGGACAGGGACGAGCAGTACTTC. It specifies CASSLNSDRDEQYF.

V is TRBV5-1 and J is TRBJ2-1; a weak D match, TRBD2 (6 bases). Germline V gene lookup returns CDR1 SGHRS and CDR2 YFSETQ. There are 15 residues in the CDR3. The V end lost 0 bases, the J end lost 5 bases, and 12 bases lay between the germline ends. The CDR3 is CASSLGGTFNNEQFF. The CDR3 nucleotides are TGCGCCAGCAGCTTGGGCGGGACCTTCAACAATGAGCAGTTCTTC.

The chain links TRBV11-2 to TRBJ2-3, with 10 bases matching TRBD1. This CDR3 is built from 17 residues. Trimming cost V 1 base and J 2 bases; bases outside gene matches: 6. CDR1 is SGHAT and CDR2 is FQNNGV in the germline V gene. The CDR3 DNA reads as TGTGCCAGCAGCTTAGCCCTCGGACAGGGGGACACAGATACGCAGTATTTT. It specifies CASSLALGQGDTDTQYF.

The genes are TRBV5-1 and TRBJ2-1; a weak D match, TRBD1 (6 bases). V lost 0 bases, J lost 8 bases, and 15 bases lay in between. CDR1 is SGHRS, CDR2 YFSETQ, per germline. There are 15 residues in the CDR3. CDR3 loop: CASSLGQLAGDEQFF. The CDR3 nucleotides are TGCGCCAGCAGCTTGGGGCAGCTGGCAGGGGATGAGCAGTTCTTC.

As regards this clone: This sample includes further DNA sequences coding for the same CDR3. The genes are TRBV2 and TRBJ2-5, with 7 nucleotides matching TRBD1. Germline CDR1 and CDR2: SNHLY and FYNNEI. This CDR3 is 13 amino acids long. As DNA, the CDR3 is TGTGCTACCGGGACAGTCTTCCAAGAGACCCAGTACTTC. Translating it yields CATGTVFQETQYF. Together with reference TRBV2 and TRBJ2-5, the CDR3 gives the full variable domain: EPEVTQTPSHQVTQMGQEVILRCVPISNHLYFYWYRQILGQKVEFLVSFYNNEISEKSEIFDDQFSVERPDGSNFTLKIRSTKLEDSAMYFCATGTVFQETQYFGPGTRLLVL.

V is TRBV2 and J is TRBJ2-1; either TRBD1 or TRBD2 may fit D (5 bases each). The CDR3 is made up of 17 amino acids. CDR1 SNHLY and CDR2 FYNNEI come from the germline V gene. V was pared by 4 bases and J by 2 bases, with 18 bases between. The CDR3 coding sequence is TGTGCCAGCAGTGTATTGGGTGAGGGACCCACCTACAATGAGCAGTTCTTC. This sequence encodes CASSVLGEGPTYNEQFF. The full variable domain, with the rest looked up from reference TRBV2 and TRBJ2-1, is EPEVTQTPSHQVTQMGQEVILRCVPISNHLYFYWYRQILGQKVEFLVSFYNNEISEKSEIFDDQFSVERPDGSNFTLKIRSTKLEDSAMYFCASSVLGEGPTYNEQFFGPGTRLTVL.

The genes are TRBV10-1 and TRBJ1-1; D not certain. The germline gives CDR1 WNHNN, CDR2 SYGVQD (reference sequence). This CDR3 region has 15 residues. V dropped 3 bases and J dropped 1 base, with 12 bases sitting between them. CDR3 loop: CASSDYALGNTEAFF. The DNA of the CDR3 is TGCGCCAGCAGTGATTATGCCCTCGGGAACACTGAAGCTTTCTTT.

The chain combines TRBV27 with TRBJ1-1; possible D gene TRBD1, 6 bases. The CDR3 contains 13 residues. Trimming took 6 bases from V and 1 from J, leaving 9 bases between them. Germline V gene sequence: CDR1 MNHEY, CDR2 SMNVEV (reference sequence). In DNA form, the CDR3 reads TGTGCCAGCAGCCAACAGGGGAACACTGAAGCTTTCTTT. It codes for CASSQQGNTEAFF.

The chain carries TRBV5-6 and TRBJ2-5, with a weak D call TRBD1 (5 bases). V was trimmed by 1 base and J by 2 bases, leaving 12 bases between them. From germline, CDR1 is SGHDT and CDR2 YYEEEE. The CDR3 is made up of 15 amino acids. The CDR3 sequence is CASSLSSQAQETQYF. The CDR3 DNA follows: TGTGCCAGCAGCTTGTCGTCACAGGCTCAAGAGACCCAGTACTTC.

The chain couples TRBV6-1 to TRBJ2-2; D unclear. This CDR3 comprises 16 residues. Trimming removed 4 bases from V and 6 bases from J, with 18 bases in between. Germline V gene lookup returns CDR1 MNHNS and CDR2 SASEGT. Here the CDR3 reads CASSVTGPRGAGELFF. The DNA of the CDR3 is TGTGCCAGCAGTGTCACGGGCCCCCGAGGCGCCGGGGAGCTGTTTTTT.

CDR3 in DNA: TGCGCCAGCAGCCACGGCTTAGACGGGGGTCAGCCCCAGCATTTT. Translating gives CASSHGLDGGQPQHF. V and J are TRBV4-3 and TRBJ1-5; D possibly corresponds to TRBD1 (5 bases). CDR3 length: 15 residues. Trimming pared 3 bases from V and 6 bases from J, leaving 15 bases between. The germline gives CDR1 LGHNA, CDR2 YSLEER.